This entry lists 26 T cell receptor beta chains sequenced from one sample in a study of cytomegalovirus exposure and HLA in healthy donors. Some clones are missing from TCRdb's copy, which holds only in-frame ones; the method was immunoSEQ multiplex PCR. The data contain roughly 79,000 clones, 90% to 95% of them singletons. The source material was PBMCs. These receptors originate from a man younger than 35 in good health and CMV-seronegative.

The gene calls are TRBV4-1 and TRBJ2-7, with 12 nucleotides matching TRBD2. Germline CDR1 and CDR2: MGHRA and YSYEKL. CDR3 length: 15 residues. V dropped 4 bases and J dropped 6; count of bases not matched to a gene: 7. CDR3 region: CASSLRTSGVAEQYF. The DNA for the CDR3 is TGCGCCAGCAGCCTACGGACTAGCGGGGTCGCCGAGCAGTACTTC.

The gene calls are TRBV5-4 and TRBJ2-7; the match to TRBD2 covers 11 bases. CDR1 and CDR2 (germline): SGHNT, YYREEE (reference sequence). There are 15 residues in the CDR3. J gave up 3 bases and V 3 bases, and 5 bases lay outside the gene matches. The CDR3 sequence is CASSYGTSGVYEQYF. DNA of the CDR3: TGTGCCAGCAGCTACGGGACTAGCGGAGTCTACGAGCAGTACTTC.

This chain joins TRBV5-1 and TRBJ2-1, with 8 positions matching TRBD2. Unmatched junction bases numbered 4, after V lost 4 bases and J lost 1 base. The CDR3 is 15 residues long. Germline V gene lookup returns CDR1 SGHRS and CDR2 YFSETQ. CDR3 sequence (DNA): TGCGCCAGCAGCCGGGGGGGCCTGTCCTACAATGAGCAGTTCTTC. This sequence encodes CASSRGGLSYNEQFF. Variable domain in full (rest from reference TRBV5-1 and TRBJ2-1): KAGVTQTPRYLIKTRGQQVTLSCSPISGHRSVSWYQQTPGQGLQFLFEYFSETQRNKGNFPGRFSGRQFSNSRSEMNVSTLELGDSALYLCASSRGGLSYNEQFFGPGTRLTVL.

This clone was recorded only once. V usage is TRBV18 and J usage is TRBJ2-7, with TRBD2 as a possible D gene (6 bases). Trimming left V 8 bases short and J 0 bases short, with 14 bases between. The CDR3 has 14 residues. CDR1 is KGHSH and CDR2 is LQKENI in the germline V gene. CDR3 protein: CASQRGLPSYEQYF. In DNA, the CDR3 is TGTGCCAGCCAGAGAGGACTACCCTCCTACGAGCAGTACTTC.

This sequence joins TRBV5-1 and TRBJ1-1; 9 bases fit TRBD1. Unmatched junction bases numbered 8, after V lost 4 bases and J lost 4 bases. Germline V gives CDR1 SGHRS, CDR2 YFSETQ. CDR3 length equals 15 residues. The CDR3 nucleotides read TGCGCCAGCAGCCTACAGGGGGCATGGGGCACTGAAGCTTTCTTT. Translated: CASSLQGAWGTEAFF.

The chain employs TRBV19 and TRBJ1-2; D unclear. From germline, CDR1 is LNHDA and CDR2 SQIVND (reference sequence). There are 16 residues in the CDR3. V lost 2 bases to trimming and J lost 1 base, with 14 bases between them. The CDR3 spells CASSIIFAVHNYGYTF. The CDR3 DNA reads as TGTGCCAGTAGTATAATCTTCGCAGTCCATAACTATGGCTACACCTTC.

The chain couples TRBV7-9 to TRBJ1-2; D perhaps matches TRBD1 (6 bases). Germline V gene sequence: CDR1 SEHNR, CDR2 FQNEAQ (reference sequence). Trimming stripped 3 bases from V and 4 bases from J, with 9 bases between. CDR3 length equals 13 residues. The CDR3 DNA is TGTGCCAGCAGCTTGGACAGTAGCTATGGCTACACCTTC. It specifies CASSLDSSYGYTF. Drawing the rest from reference TRBV7-9 and TRBJ1-2, the complete variable domain is DTGVSQNPRHKITKRGQNVTFRCDPISEHNRLYWYRQTLGQGPEFLTYFQNEAQLEKSRLLSDRFSAERPKGSFSTLEIQRTEQGDSAMYLCASSLDSSYGYTFGSGTRLTVV.

This chain links TRBV6-1 with TRBJ1-2; D remains unclear. Trimming shortened V by 3 bases and J by 4 bases, and 12 bases separated the two germline ends. The CDR3 extends over 14 amino acids. Germline CDR1 MNHNS, CDR2 SASEGT. The CDR3 sequence is CASSDDAEVYGYTF. CDR3 coding DNA: TGTGCCAGCAGTGACGACGCGGAAGTCTATGGCTACACCTTC.

Here the CDR3 DNA reads TGTGCCAGCTCGAAGGGGGAGACCCAGTACTTC. This translates into CASSKGETQYF. The rearrangement links TRBV10-3 to TRBJ2-5, with a tentative D call TRBD1 (5 bases). CDR1 is ENHRY and CDR2 is SYGVKD in the germline V gene. Trimming shortened V by 10 bases and J by 5 bases, and 11 bases separated the two germline ends. This CDR3 is 11 amino acids long.

The CDR3 DNA reads as TGCAGCGTTCAAGGGCTTCTAGCGGGAAGGGAGGAGACCCAGTACTTC. Amino acid sequence: CSVQGLLAGREETQYF. V and J are TRBV29-1 and TRBJ2-5; TRBD2 matches at 9 bases. This CDR3 is built from 16 residues. V gave up 5 bases and J gave up 5 bases; unmatched junction bases: 15. Germline CDR1 and CDR2: SQVTM and ANQGSEA.

The chain combines TRBV15 with TRBJ1-2; the match to TRBD1 covers 7 bases. Trimming removed 0 bases from V and 0 bases from J; junction bases left unmatched: 4. The CDR3 is 16 residues long. Germline V lookup: CDR1 LNHNV, CDR2 YYDKDF (reference sequence). CDR3 nucleotides: TGTGCCACCAGCAGAGATGTTGGGACAGCTAACTATGGCTACACCTTC. It codes for CATSRDVGTANYGYTF.

The J gene is TRBJ1-2, the V gene TRBV7-8; TRBD1 might be the D (5 bases). The CDR3 covers 14 residues. V was clipped by 5 bases and J by 10 bases, with 20 bases between them. Germline CDR1 reads SGHVS; CDR2 reads FQNEAQ. The CDR3 DNA sequence: TGTGCCAGCAGCCTCGGGACGGCGGCGGGGGACTACACCTTC. It specifies CASSLGTAAGDYTF.

The chain couples TRBV25-1 to TRBJ2-1, with D possibly being TRBD1 (5 bases). Germline CDR1 MGHDK, CDR2 SYGVNS. The CDR3 has 18 residues. The V gene lost 2 bases and the J gene lost 5 bases, with 22 bases spanning the gap. The CDR3 here is CASSELGAGVEKHNEQFF. The CDR3 bases are TGTGCCAGCAGTGAACTTGGGGCTGGAGTAGAAAAGCACAATGAGCAGTTCTTC.

The rearrangement joins TRBV27 to TRBJ2-5, with a possible D match to TRBD2 (5 bases). CDR1 MNHEY and CDR2 SMNVEV come from the germline V gene (reference sequence). The ends were cut back, 7 bases at V and 2 bases at J, with 20 bases in the middle. The CDR3 consists of 16 residues. Here the CDR3 reads CASTSYGTGIQETQYF. DNA of the CDR3: TGTGCCAGCACCTCTTACGGCACGGGGATTCAAGAGACCCAGTACTTC.

The CDR3 nucleotides are TGTGCCAGCAGCCACAGACTAGCGGGCCTCTACAATGAGCAGTTCTTC. Its protein is CASSHRLAGLYNEQFF. The V gene is TRBV4-2, the J gene TRBJ2-1, with TRBD2 matching over 10 bases. V dropped 3 bases and J dropped 3; count of bases not matched to a gene: 5. This CDR3 contains 16 residues. Germline assignment: CDR1 LGHNA and CDR2 YNFKEQ.

The chain uses TRBV13 and TRBJ2-1; D call uncertain. Deletions cut 4 bases from V and 9 bases from J, with 10 bases between. Germline V gene lookup returns CDR1 PRHDT and CDR2 FYEKMQ (reference sequence). The CDR3 extends over 12 amino acids. CDR3 nucleotides: TGTGCCAGCAGCTCCCTAGAGGTTGAGCAGTTCTTC. This sequence encodes CASSSLEVEQFF.

The genes are TRBV5-1 and TRBJ1-4, with TRBD1 matching over 8 bases. The CDR3 extends over 14 amino acids. Germline lookup yields CDR1 SGHRS and CDR2 YFSETQ. V gave up 5 bases and J gave up 4 bases; unmatched junction bases: 4. The CDR3 region is CASRRTGNNEKLFF. CDR3 coding DNA: TGCGCCAGCAGGCGGACAGGGAATAATGAAAAACTGTTTTTT.

This clone has just one count. The chain employs TRBV5-1 and TRBJ1-2; 8 nucleotides line up with TRBD1. Germline V gives CDR1 SGHRS, CDR2 YFSETQ. J gave up 7 bases and V 4 bases, and 15 bases lay outside the gene matches. The CDR3 extends over 16 amino acids. CDR3 sequence reads: CASSPGTGTGGLGYTF. As DNA, the CDR3 is TGCGCCAGCAGCCCTGGCACTGGGACAGGAGGTCTTGGCTACACCTTC.

This chain links TRBV4-1 with TRBJ2-2; 7 bases align to TRBD1. Germline values: CDR1 MGHRA, CDR2 YSYEKL. The V segment lost 6 bases and the J segment 5 bases; nucleotides outside the gene matches: 18. The CDR3 is 18 amino acids. CDR3 residues: CASRRFLTGTDFTGELFF. The CDR3 DNA reads TGCGCCAGCAGACGCTTCCTTACTGGGACAGACTTTACCGGGGAGCTGTTTTTT.

The rearrangement uses TRBV27 and TRBJ1-4; 9 bases fit TRBD1. With V trimmed by 5 bases and J by 1 base, 8 bases remained unmatched. Germline V lookup: CDR1 MNHEY, CDR2 SMNVEV (reference sequence). This CDR3 is 17 amino acids long. The CDR3 DNA reads as TGTGCCAGCAGTCGACAGGGGGGCGCCCGAACTAATGAAAAACTGTTTTTT. Amino acid sequence: CASSRQGGARTNEKLFF.

A few counts support this clone. The V gene is TRBV9, the J gene TRBJ2-7; possible D gene TRBD2, 6 bases. CDR3 length equals 18 residues. Germline values: CDR1 SGDLS, CDR2 YYNGEE. V was pared by 4 bases and J by 5 bases, with 28 bases between. The CDR3 here is CASSILLYVGRPRNEQYF. The CDR3 DNA reads TGTGCCAGCAGCATATTGCTCTATGTCGGGAGACCGAGAAACGAGCAGTACTTC.

V is TRBV30 and J is TRBJ1-3; 8 bases match TRBD1. The CDR3 is made up of 14 amino acids. With 4 bases clipped from V and 4 bases from J, the junction kept 6 bases outside the gene matches. CDR1 is GTSNPN, CDR2 SVGIG, per germline (reference sequence). The CDR3 loop is CAWNRRGLGNTIYF. CDR3 DNA sequence: TGTGCCTGGAACCGCAGGGGGCTAGGAAACACCATATATTTT.

This clone was recorded only once. The gene calls are TRBV19 and TRBJ1-2, with TRBD1 matching over 9 bases. The ends lost 4 bases at V and 7 bases at J; junction bases unmatched: 4. CDR3 length: 13 amino acids. Germline V gene sequence: CDR1 LNHDA, CDR2 SQIVND (reference sequence). Here the CDR3 reads CASSRDRASGYTF. DNA of the CDR3: TGTGCCAGTAGTAGGGACAGGGCAAGTGGCTACACCTTC.

The rearrangement links TRBV12-5 to TRBJ2-5; the D is unclear. The CDR3 has 12 amino acids. Germline CDR1 reads LGHNT; CDR2 reads FRNRAP. V lost 7 bases, J lost 0 bases, and 6 bases lay in between. Here the CDR3 reads CASARDQETQYF. CDR3 DNA: TGTGCTAGTGCCCGAGACCAAGAGACCCAGTACTTC.

The J gene is TRBJ2-3, the V gene TRBV7-2; 8 nucleotides agree with TRBD2. The V gene end was trimmed by 3 bases and the J gene end by 3 bases; junction bases not matched to a gene: 8. From germline, CDR1 is SGHTA and CDR2 FQGNSA. The CDR3 totals 16 residues. The CDR3 region is CASSFFRGRRTDTQYF. CDR3 nucleotides: TGTGCCAGCAGCTTCTTCCGCGGGAGGAGGACAGATACGCAGTATTTT. Full variable domain (remainder filled in from reference TRBV7-2 and TRBJ2-3): GAGVSQSPSNKVTEKGKDVELRCDPISGHTALYWYRQSLGQGLEFLIYFQGNSAPDKSGLPSDRFSAERTGGSVSTLTIQRTQQEDSAVYLCASSFFRGRRTDTQYFGPGTRLTVL.

The rearrangement links TRBV5-1 to TRBJ1-4; D remains unclear. In germline, CDR1 is SGHRS, CDR2 YFSETQ. Trimming shortened V by 1 base and J by 8 bases, and 9 bases separated the two germline ends. The CDR3 length is 13 residues. CDR3 loop: CASSLITDEKLFF. For the CDR3, the DNA is TGCGCCAGCAGCTTGATCACAGACGAAAAACTGTTTTTT.